Listed below are T cell receptor beta chains from one sample, sequenced in a study of shared clonotypes between healthy human individuals. Repertoires were generated with immunoSEQ multiplex PCR, while TCRdb's copy carries only in-frame clones and drops some. The table records roughly 810,000 clones, 96% of them present only once. The specimen sequenced was naive CD8+ T cells sorted from blood. Source of these receptors: a man aged 30 to 39 in good health. The CDR3 runs from the conserved cysteine through the conserved F or W. A D gene is named only where the DNA matches it firmly. The size entry is marked missing in some rows and otherwise reads once, few, many or a size class.

J,size,V,D,CDR3,DNA
TRBJ2-1,NA,TRBV10-2,TRBD2,CASSEFGTSGYYNEQFF,TGCGCCAGCAGTGAGTTTGGGACTAGCGGTTACTACAATGAGCAGTTCTTC
TRBJ1-1,NA,TRBV27,NA,CASSFGAGEAFF,NA
TRBJ1-4,NA,TRBV5-5,NA,CASSLEGPNEKLFF,TGTGCCAGCAGCTTGGAGGGACCTAATGAAAAACTGTTTTTT
TRBJ2-7,NA,TRBV6-5,NA,CASSYLRGSEQYF,TGTGCCAGCAGTTACTTACGGGGGAGCGAGCAGTACTTC
TRBJ2-3,NA,TRBV18,NA,CASSPREAGTDTQYF,TGTGCCAGCTCACCACGGGAGGCCGGCACAGATACGCAGTATTTT
TRBJ1-1,NA,TRBV27,TRBD1,CASSLASGYRGNTEAFF,TGTGCCAGCAGTTTAGCCTCCGGTTACAGGGGGAACACTGAAGCTTTCTTT
TRBJ2-7,NA,TRBV7-8,NA,CASSLNWVDSRLSYEQYF,TGTGCCAGCAGCTTAAATTGGGTCGACAGCCGATTATCCTACGAGCAGTACTTC
TRBJ2-2,NA,TRBV28,TRBD1,CASSNTGTGGSTGELFF,TGTGCCAGCAGTAACACCGGGACAGGGGGATCCACCGGGGAGCTGTTTTTT
TRBJ2-5,NA,TRBV5-4,NA,CASSLGVQETQYF,TGTGCCAGCAGCTTGGGCGTGCAAGAGACCCAGTACTTC
TRBJ1-2,NA,TRBV9,NA,CASTGQRSSGGYTF,TGTGCCAGCACGGGGCAGAGGTCTTCAGGAGGCTACACCTTC
TRBJ2-1,NA,TRBV7-2,NA,CASSLEAAYNEQFF,TGTGCCAGCAGCTTAGAAGCGGCTTACAATGAGCAGTTCTTC
TRBJ2-7,NA,TRBV4-2,NA,CASRPSGSLEQYF,TGTGCCAGCAGGCCCTCGGGGAGCCTGGAGCAGTACTTC
TRBJ1-1,once,TRBV18,NA,CASSPQTLNTEAFF,TGTGCCAGCTCACCACAGACATTGAACACTGAAGCTTTCTTT
TRBJ1-1,NA,TRBV29-1,NA,CSADEGLTEAFF,TGCAGCGCCGACGAGGGGCTCACTGAAGCTTTCTTT
TRBJ1-1,NA,TRBV5-6,NA,CASSLAAVEAFF,TGTGCCAGCAGCTTGGCCGCTGTGGAAGCTTTCTTT
TRBJ2-1,NA,TRBV2,NA,CASSDPSSETRINEQFF,TGTGCCAGCAGTGATCCCAGTTCTGAGACTAGAATCAATGAGCAGTTCTTC
TRBJ2-7,once,TRBV7-9,NA,CASSFSESSYEQYF,TGTGCCAGCAGCTTTAGCGAAAGCTCCTACGAGCAGTACTTC
TRBJ2-7,NA,TRBV27,TRBD2,CASSSGTRQYEQYF,TGTGCCAGCAGTTCCGGGACTAGGCAATACGAGCAGTACTTC
TRBJ2-1,NA,TRBV11-2,NA,CASSLTGNEQFF,TGTGCCAGCAGCCTAACAGGCAATGAGCAGTTCTTC
TRBJ2-5,NA,TRBV4-1,NA,CASSQPGTGETQYF,TGCGCCAGCAGCCAACCCGGGACGGGGGAGACCCAGTACTTC
TRBJ2-3,NA,TRBV7-9,NA,CASSFRPDTQYF,TGTGCCAGCAGCTTTCGTCCAGATACGCAGTATTTT
TRBJ1-5,NA,TRBV19,NA,CASSLRGEDQPQHF,TGTGCCAGTAGTCTCCGGGGTGAGGATCAGCCCCAGCATTTT
TRBJ2-3,NA,TRBV6-6,NA,CASLRETTDTQYF,TGTGCCAGCCTCCGAGAAACCACAGATACGCAGTATTTT
TRBJ2-3,NA,TRBV5-6,NA,CASTPGPSSADTQYF,TGTGCCAGCACCCCCGGCCCGTCAAGCGCAGATACGCAGTATTTT
TRBJ2-7,NA,TRBV29-1,TRBD1,CSVDPGTGGYEQYF,TGCAGCGTAGACCCCGGGACAGGGGGCTACGAGCAGTACTTC
TRBJ2-5,NA,TRBV25-1,TRBD1,CASSVTGGWETQYF,TGTGCCAGCAGTGTGACAGGGGGCTGGGAGACCCAGTACTTC
TRBJ2-3,NA,TRBV27,TRBD2,CASSGLAGGGTDTQYF,TGTGCCAGCTCCGGACTAGCGGGCGGGGGGACAGATACGCAGTATTTT
TRBJ2-7,NA,TRBV7-9,TRBD1,CASSSNRGQSSYEQYF,TGTGCCAGCAGCTCGAACAGGGGGCAAAGCTCCTACGAGCAGTACTTC
TRBJ2-3,NA,TRBV19,NA,CASSIQSTDTQYF,TGTGCCAGTAGTATTCAGAGCACAGATACGCAGTATTTT
TRBJ1-5,NA,TRBV28,NA,CASRPVQGLAPQHF,TGTGCCAGCAGGCCTGTACAGGGATTGGCGCCCCAGCATTTT
TRBJ2-7,NA,TRBV14,NA,CASSRGRQRWGPSYEQYF,TGTGCCAGCAGCCGAGGCAGGCAAAGGTGGGGGCCCTCCTACGAGCAGTACTTC
TRBJ2-1,NA,TRBV9,TRBD1,CASGAPGQGDNEQFF,TGTGCCAGCGGGGCGCCGGGACAGGGGGACAATGAGCAGTTCTTC
TRBJ2-7,NA,TRBV29-1,TRBD1,CSVEGQGGSYEQYF,TGCAGCGTTGAGGGACAGGGAGGATCCTACGAGCAGTACTTC
TRBJ2-7,NA,TRBV11-2,TRBD1,CASSLDRQGAMSYEQYF,TGTGCCAGCAGCTTAGATCGTCAGGGGGCAATGTCCTACGAGCAGTACTTC
TRBJ2-3,NA,TRBV7-9,TRBD2,CASSTRPRTSGSGTDTQYF,TGTGCCAGCAGCACCCGCCCTCGGACTAGCGGGAGTGGCACAGATACGCAGTATTTT
TRBJ2-4,NA,TRBV6-1,TRBD2,CASRASGQYF,TGTGCCAGCAGGGCTAGCGGTCAGTACTTC
TRBJ2-7,NA,TRBV28,NA,CASTPGWIGYEQYF,TGTGCCAGTACCCCCGGTTGGATAGGCTACGAGCAGTACTTC
TRBJ2-7,NA,TRBV27,TRBD2,CASSKAGDLVPNLYEQYF,TGTGCCAGCAGTAAAGCGGGGGACTTAGTGCCCAACCTCTACGAGCAGTACTTC
TRBJ1-1,NA,TRBV7-9,NA,CASSPEAFF,TGTGCCAGCAGCCCCGAAGCTTTCTTT
TRBJ2-2,NA,TRBV6-5,NA,CASSYDEGTGELFF,TGTGCCAGCAGTTACGACGAGGGGACCGGGGAGCTGTTTTTT
TRBJ2-7,NA,TRBV28,TRBD1,CASSYGQGYEQYF,TGTGCCAGCAGTTACGGACAGGGCTACGAGCAGTACTTC
TRBJ2-3,NA,TRBV7-8,TRBD2,CASSQGLAGGPTDTQYF,TGTGCCAGCAGCCAGGGACTAGCGGGAGGTCCCACAGATACGCAGTATTTT
TRBJ2-7,NA,TRBV7-2,NA,CASSLNRGLRSYEQYF,TGTGCCAGCAGCTTAAATCGCGGTCTCAGGTCCTACGAGCAGTACTTC
TRBJ2-6,NA,TRBV6-1,NA,CASSEGSSGANVLTF,TGTGCCAGCAGTGAAGGTAGCTCTGGGGCCAACGTCCTGACTTTC
TRBJ1-4,NA,TRBV14,NA,CASSQERAPKLFF,TGTGCCAGCAGCCAAGAAAGGGCACCTAAACTGTTTTTT
TRBJ1-3,NA,TRBV5-5,NA,CASSLRQEISGNTIYF,TGTGCCAGCAGCTTGCGACAGGAGATCTCTGGAAACACCATATATTTT
TRBJ2-2,NA,TRBV9,TRBD2,CASSDRRTSGNTGELFF,TGTGCCAGCAGCGATAGGAGAACTAGCGGGAACACCGGGGAGCTGTTTTTT
TRBJ2-7,NA,TRBV4-1,NA,CASSQALFGSSDF,TGCGCCAGCAGCCAAGCTCTGTTCGGGAGCTCCGATTTC
TRBJ2-7,NA,TRBV18,TRBD2,CASSQTSVAYEQYF,TGTGCCAGCTCGCAAACTAGCGTGGCCTACGAGCAGTACTTC
TRBJ1-1,NA,TRBV29-1,NA,CSVGWVQGDTEAFF,TGCAGCGTTGGTTGGGTACAGGGTGACACTGAAGCTTTCTTT
TRBJ1-4,NA,TRBV29-1,TRBD1,CSALGQGKEKLFF,TGCAGCGCTCTGGGACAGGGCAAAGAAAAACTGTTTTTT
TRBJ2-1,NA,TRBV7-8,NA,CASSLGPGAYNEQFF,TGTGCCAGCAGCTTAGGGCCAGGGGCCTACAATGAGCAGTTCTTC
TRBJ2-1,NA,TRBV11-1,TRBD2,CASSLAGGLAGTNEQFF,TGTGCCAGCAGCTTAGCGGGGGGACTAGCGGGGACGAATGAGCAGTTCTTC
TRBJ2-3,once,TRBV13,NA,CASSPDGNTDTQYF,TGTGCCAGCAGCCCCGACGGCAATACAGATACGCAGTATTTT
TRBJ1-5,NA,TRBV28,NA,CASRQASYSNQPQHF,TGTGCCAGCAGGCAGGCGTCCTATAGCAATCAGCCCCAGCATTTT
TRBJ1-1,NA,TRBV2,TRBD1,CASSRQGAIEAFF,TGTGCCAGCAGTCGCCAGGGGGCAATTGAAGCTTTCTTT
TRBJ2-7,once,TRBV11-2,NA,CASSLEAGRYEQYF,TGTGCCAGCAGCTTAGAGGCAGGGCGCTACGAGCAGTACTTC
TRBJ2-7,once,TRBV6-1,TRBD1,CASSGPGQTYEQYF,TGTGCCAGCAGTGGGCCGGGACAGACCTACGAGCAGTACTTC
TRBJ2-3,NA,TRBV28,NA,CASSLMGDTQYF,TGTGCCAGCAGTTTGATGGGGGATACGCAGTATTTT
TRBJ2-7,NA,TRBV6-5,NA,CASSWGGGNEQYF,TGTGCCAGCAGTTGGGGAGGGGGGAACGAGCAGTACTTC